The 32 T cell receptor beta chains in this list originate from one sample, sequenced in a study of B cell selection in AIRE deficiency. Regulatory T cells were sorted as CD4+CD25hiCD127low/negative cells. Clones were read by immunoSEQ multiplex PCR, and TCRdb kept only the in-frame ones, dropping some. The table lists about 18,000 clones, about 92% of them singletons. The sample was CD4+CD25+ Tregs sorted from PBMCs. The origin of the receptors is a human donor in good health.

This clone has a handful of counts. V gene TRBV19 combines with J gene TRBJ1-1; TRBD1 might be the D (5 bases). The V end lost 4 bases, the J end lost 4 bases, and 16 bases lay between the germline ends. The V gene's germline CDR1 is LNHDA and CDR2 SQIVND (reference sequence). There are 15 residues in the CDR3. The CDR3 loop is CASSRGRNFFTEAFF. In nucleotides, the CDR3 is TGTGCCAGTAGTAGGGGACGCAACTTTTTCACTGAAGCTTTCTTT.

The chain joins TRBV7-9 to TRBJ1-2; no clear D gene. CDR3 length: 13 amino acids. Germline-derived CDR1 and CDR2 are SEHNR and FQNEAQ (reference sequence). Between the trimmed V and J ends, which lost 5 bases and 8 bases, there was a span of 15 bases. CDR3 sequence (DNA): TGTGCCAGCAGCGTTTTAAATACGGACGGCTACACCTTC. Translating gives CASSVLNTDGYTF. The whole variable domain, remainder taken from reference TRBV7-9 and TRBJ1-2, is DTGVSQNPRHKITKRGQNVTFRCDPISEHNRLYWYRQTLGQGPEFLTYFQNEAQLEKSRLLSDRFSAERPKGSFSTLEIQRTEQGDSAMYLCASSVLNTDGYTFGSGTRLTVV.

The V call is TRBV28, the J call TRBJ1-5; 8 nucleotides align to TRBD1. The trim removed 5 bases at V and 3 bases at J, leaving 3 bases unmatched. This CDR3 has 14 amino acids. Germline V gene data show CDR1 as MDHEN and CDR2 as SYDVKM. CDR3 bases: TGTGCCAGCAGTGGACAGGGCATCAATCAGCCCCAGCATTTT. It yields the protein CASSGQGINQPQHF.

The J gene is TRBJ2-7, the V gene TRBV6-1; 8 bases map to TRBD1. The V gene end was trimmed by 5 bases and the J gene end by 7 bases; junction bases not matched to a gene: 7. The CDR3 is made up of 13 amino acids. Germline lookup yields CDR1 MNHNS and CDR2 SASEGT. The CDR3 DNA sequence: TGTGCCAGCAGTCTTGACAGGGGAGAAGAGCAGTACTTC. Protein: CASSLDRGEEQYF.

The rearrangement joins TRBV29-1 to TRBJ2-7; maybe TRBD1 (5 bases). CDR1 is SQVTM and CDR2 is ANQGSEA in the germline V gene. Deletions cut 7 bases from V and 1 base from J, with 14 bases between. The CDR3 runs to 13 residues. This CDR3 is CSAGLTGSYEQYF. The CDR3 nucleotides are TGCAGCGCCGGCCTAACAGGTTCCTACGAGCAGTACTTC.

The chain links TRBV5-6 to TRBJ1-6; D is undetermined. Trimming removed 1 base at V and 4 bases at J, with 15 bases between. The CDR3 totals 17 residues. Germline V lookup: CDR1 SGHDT, CDR2 YYEEEE. CDR3 DNA sequence: TGTGCCAGCAGCTTGTCGTCTGGGATCCCGTATAATTCACCCCTCCACTTT. The encoded protein is CASSLSSGIPYNSPLHF.

The V and J genes are TRBV5-1 and TRBJ2-5; 12 bases agree with TRBD2. The length of the CDR3 is 16 residues. The V segment lost 7 bases and the J segment 5 bases; nucleotides outside the gene matches: 12. From germline, CDR1 is SGHRS and CDR2 YFSETQ. The CDR3 DNA is TGCGCCAGCGCCCCACCGGGACTAGCGGGTGGGGAGACCCAGTACTTC. This gives the protein CASAPPGLAGGETQYF. The entire variable domain, with the rest obtained from reference TRBV5-1 and TRBJ2-5, is as follows: KAGVTQTPRYLIKTRGQQVTLSCSPISGHRSVSWYQQTPGQGLQFLFEYFSETQRNKGNFPGRFSGRQFSNSRSEMNVSTLELGDSALYLCASAPPGLAGGETQYFGPGTRLLVL.

J is TRBJ1-2 and V is TRBV6-1, with 8 positions matching TRBD1. Germline CDR1 MNHNS, CDR2 SASEGT. V gave up 2 bases and J gave up 10 bases; unmatched junction bases: 9. The CDR3 runs to 14 residues. CDR3 loop: CASSERGQALDYTF. CDR3 bases: TGTGCCAGCAGTGAAAGGGGACAGGCCCTCGACTACACCTTC.

There are a few counts of this clone. The chain links TRBV7-6 to TRBJ1-3; no firm D call. There are 14 residues in the CDR3. V was trimmed by 2 bases and J by 5 bases, leaving 10 bases between them. Germline CDR1 reads SGHVS; CDR2 reads FNYEAQ. The CDR3 nucleotides read TGTGCCAGCAGCTTACTAGGTCTGAGAAACACCATATATTTT. This translates into CASSLLGLRNTIYF.

The chain joins TRBV4-2 to TRBJ2-1; 9 bases align to TRBD2. Germline V CDR1 and CDR2: LGHNA, YNFKEQ. V was clipped by 4 bases and J by 10 bases; unmatched bases: 11. This CDR3 spans 15 amino acids. CDR3 DNA sequence: TGTGCCAGCAGCCTTGTTAGCGGGAGTGGAGACGAGCAGTTCTTC. This gives the protein CASSLVSGSGDEQFF.

The chain joins TRBV21-1 to TRBJ2-2; the table's TRBD1 call for D was not verified on the DNA. TRBV21-1 is noted as a pseudogene. CDR3 length equals 15 residues. CDR3: CASSYSRTGSGELFF. CDR3 nucleotide sequence: TGTGCCAGCAGTTACTCGAGGACAGGGTCCGGGGAGCTGTTTTTT.

V and J are TRBV9 and TRBJ2-1; 16 bases fit TRBD2. The J segment lost 6 bases and the V segment lost 3 bases, leaving 3 bases of the junction unmatched. This CDR3 contains 16 residues. Germline lookup yields CDR1 SGDLS and CDR2 YYNGEE. The CDR3 is CASSAGTSGRANEQFF. The DNA of the CDR3 is TGTGCCAGCAGCGCCGGGACTAGCGGGAGGGCCAATGAGCAGTTCTTC.

V usage is TRBV15 and J usage is TRBJ2-1; D might be TRBD1 or TRBD2, each matching 5 bases. Trimming removed 3 bases at V and 6 bases at J, with 15 bases between. CDR3 size: 15 residues. Germline CDR1 is LNHNV and CDR2 is YYDKDF (reference sequence). The CDR3 sequence: CATSSRQGPLNEQFF. DNA for the CDR3: TGTGCCACCAGCAGTAGGCAGGGACCTCTCAATGAGCAGTTCTTC.

The chain couples TRBV5-1 to TRBJ2-2; TRBD2 agrees at 9 bases. The V segment lost 3 bases and the J segment 3 bases; nucleotides outside the gene matches: 6. Germline values: CDR1 SGHRS, CDR2 YFSETQ. This CDR3 has 16 amino acids. CDR3 loop: CASSSRLAAYTGELFF. CDR3 DNA: TGCGCCAGCAGCTCCCGACTAGCGGCCTACACCGGGGAGCTGTTTTTT.

The chain recombines TRBV28 with TRBJ2-5, with 14 bases that match TRBD2. Trimming removed 6 bases from V and 2 bases from J; junction bases left unmatched: 5. Germline V CDR1 and CDR2: MDHEN, SYDVKM. The CDR3 is made up of 16 amino acids. CDR3 sequence reads: CASSYGLAGGQETQYF. DNA of the CDR3: TGTGCCAGCAGCTACGGACTAGCGGGGGGTCAAGAGACCCAGTACTTC.

This clone was observed a single time. V is TRBV28 and J is TRBJ2-7; a possible D gene is TRBD1 (6 bases). The CDR3 is made up of 14 amino acids. The germline V and J ends were trimmed by 5 bases and 0 bases, with 11 bases remaining between them. Germline V gene lookup returns CDR1 MDHEN and CDR2 SYDVKM. The CDR3 DNA reads as TGTGCCAGCAGTGCCTACAGGGTCTCCTACGAGCAGTACTTC. This encodes CASSAYRVSYEQYF.

V and J are TRBV7-2 and TRBJ2-7, with D hard to call. Germline loops: CDR1 SGHTA, CDR2 FQGNSA. The CDR3 spans 14 residues. V was shortened by 0 bases and J by 5 bases, with 11 bases between the two germline ends. CDR3 sequence (DNA): TGTGCCAGCAGCTTAGCGTCTTTAGCCGACGAGCAGTACTTC. Its protein is CASSLASLADEQYF.

V gene TRBV5-5 combines with J gene TRBJ2-7; D is undetermined. This CDR3 contains 14 residues. V was pared by 2 bases and J by 3 bases, with 12 bases between. Per germline, CDR1 SGHKS and CDR2 YYEKEE (reference sequence). CDR3 residues: CASSFRSPDYEQYF. The CDR3 bases are TGTGCCAGCAGCTTCCGCAGTCCCGACTACGAGCAGTACTTC.

Here the CDR3 DNA reads TGTGCCAGTAGTATAGGACCTGAAGCTTTCTTT. The encoded protein is CASSIGPEAFF. The chain is built from TRBV19 and TRBJ1-1; no firm D call. Trimming took off 1 base at V and 6 bases at J, with 3 bases between the two ends. CDR1 is LNHDA and CDR2 is SQIVND in the germline V gene (reference sequence). The CDR3 is 11 amino acids.

This clone was seen just once. The V and J genes are TRBV25-1 and TRBJ2-1; tentatively, D is TRBD2 (5 bases). The ends were cut back, 0 bases at V and 10 bases at J, with 19 bases in the middle. Germline V gene lookup returns CDR1 MGHDK and CDR2 SYGVNS. CDR3 size: 16 residues. The CDR3 spells CASSEYPIASSGEQFF. The CDR3 bases are TGTGCCAGCAGTGAATACCCTATAGCGTCCTCGGGGGAGCAGTTCTTC.

The chain is built from TRBV5-8 and TRBJ1-1, with D perhaps TRBD1 (6 bases). In germline, CDR1 is SGHTS, CDR2 YDEGEE. The CDR3 is made up of 14 amino acids. Between the trimmed V and J ends, which lost 1 base and 10 bases, there was a span of 17 bases. The CDR3 region is CASSLLQGGLGAFF. In nucleotides, the CDR3 is TGTGCCAGCAGCTTGTTACAGGGAGGTTTGGGAGCTTTCTTT. Based on the CDR3 plus reference TRBV5-8 and TRBJ1-1, the full variable domain is EAGVTQSPTHLIKTRGQQATLRCSPISGHTSVYWYQQALGLGLQFLLWYDEGEERNRGNFPPRFSGRQFPNYSSELNVNALELEDSALYLCASSLLQGGLGAFFGQGTRLTVV.

V usage is TRBV7-6 and J usage is TRBJ1-1; maybe TRBD1 (5 bases). Germline V gene lookup returns CDR1 SGHVS and CDR2 FNYEAQ. V was clipped by 4 bases and J by 1 base, with 7 bases between them. CDR3 length: 13 amino acids. In nucleotides, the CDR3 is TGTGCCAGCAGCTGGGGCCCGAACACTGAAGCTTTCTTT. Translation: CASSWGPNTEAFF.

J is TRBJ2-2 and V is TRBV18; 10 bases line up with TRBD2. CDR1 and CDR2 from the germline V gene are KGHSH and LQKENI. CDR3 length equals 17 residues. The junction had 3 bases not matched to a gene; V was cut back by 2 bases and J by 0 bases. CDR3 region: CASSPSLAGTNTGELFF. The DNA for the CDR3 is TGTGCCAGCTCACCATCACTAGCGGGGACGAACACCGGGGAGCTGTTTTTT.

The chain joins TRBV5-1 to TRBJ2-7; no reliable D call. The CDR3 consists of 14 residues. The germline V gene encodes CDR1 SGHRS and CDR2 YFSETQ. Trimming shortened V by 4 bases and J by 6 bases, and 17 bases separated the two germline ends. This chain's CDR3 is CASSAFSRYVEQYF. For the CDR3, the DNA is TGCGCCAGCAGCGCCTTCTCGCGTTACGTCGAGCAGTACTTC.

The chain joins TRBV27 to TRBJ2-2, with 10 bases identical to TRBD2. This CDR3 is 15 amino acids long. The germline V gene has CDR1 MNHEY and CDR2 SMNVEV (reference sequence). Unmatched junction bases numbered 5, after V lost 5 bases and J lost 5 bases. CDR3 residues: CASSPSGRGTGELFF. The CDR3 DNA reads as TGTGCCAGCAGTCCTAGCGGGAGAGGAACCGGGGAGCTGTTTTTT.

In this sample, this clone turned up once. The CDR3 loop is CASGLLPYTQYF. CDR3 DNA sequence: TGTGCTAGTGGTTTATTACCATATACGCAGTATTTT. The V gene is TRBV12-5, the J gene TRBJ2-3, with D hard to call. Germline CDR1 reads LGHNT; CDR2 reads FRNRAP. V was clipped by 3 bases and J by 7 bases, with 8 bases between them. CDR3 size: 12 residues.

In its sample, this clone was seen once. This chain links TRBV5-5 with TRBJ1-3, with unresolved D. V was clipped by 0 bases and J by 4 bases, with 8 bases between them. Germline V gene lookup returns CDR1 SGHKS and CDR2 YYEKEE (reference sequence). The CDR3 runs 14 residues. The CDR3, as DNA: TGTGCCAGCAGCTTGGAAGGTTACGGAAACACCATATATTTT. Protein sequence: CASSLEGYGNTIYF.

The chain combines TRBV9 with TRBJ1-2; the D gene is possibly TRBD1 (5 bases). Trimming removed 0 bases from V and 4 bases from J, with 16 bases in between. Germline V gene lookup returns CDR1 SGDLS and CDR2 YYNGEE. The CDR3 length is 16 residues. CDR3 DNA: TGTGCCAGCAGCGTAGCTCCCACCTGGGGGGGCTATGGCTACACCTTC. It specifies CASSVAPTWGGYGYTF.

The chain couples TRBV6-6 to TRBJ1-2; the D gene is possibly TRBD1 (6 bases). Germline CDR1 is MNHNY and CDR2 is SVGAGI (reference sequence). CDR3 size: 14 residues. V lost 6 bases to trimming and J lost 2 bases, with 13 bases between them. The CDR3 DNA follows: TGTGCCAGCAGGGAATCCGGGACAAACTATGGCTACACCTTC. As protein: CASRESGTNYGYTF.

The chain carries TRBV11-3 and TRBJ2-7; 7 bases line up with TRBD1. Trimming removed 5 bases from V and 3 bases from J; junction bases left unmatched: 7. Germline V gene lookup returns CDR1 SGHNT and CDR2 YENEEA. This CDR3 spans 14 amino acids. The CDR3 sequence is CASSQDRASYEQYF. The CDR3 DNA reads as TGTGCCAGCAGCCAAGACAGGGCAAGCTACGAGCAGTACTTC.

This chain links TRBV5-1 with TRBJ1-1, with D uncertain. The CDR3 has 13 amino acids. The germline gives CDR1 SGHRS, CDR2 YFSETQ. With 2 bases removed from V and 2 bases from J, the gap between germline ends came to 7 bases. CDR3 sequence reads: CASSFEVNTEAFF. DNA for the CDR3: TGCGCCAGCAGCTTCGAAGTCAACACTGAAGCTTTCTTT.

In regard to this clone: A read error may account for a junction end that differs from germline. The rearrangement links TRBV10-3 to TRBJ2-5; 9 bases match TRBD2. Germline CDR1 reads ENHRY; CDR2 reads SYGVKD. This CDR3 contains 16 residues. CDR3 coding DNA: TGTGCCATCAGCCTAGGTAGCGGGAGAGCCCAAGAGGCCCAGTACTTC. It is translated as CAISLGSGRAQEAQYF.